These 21 T cell receptor beta chains were all obtained from the same sample, sequenced in a study of blood T cell repertoires in COVID-19. The data were produced by immunoSEQ multiplex PCR, yet TCRdb's version contains in-frame clones alone and is incomplete. In the table there are hundreds of thousands of clones, about 87% of which are singletons. The sample consisted of PBMCs or T cells enriched from blood (not recorded which). The source of these receptors is a woman in her forties or fifties who had recovered from COVID-19.

This chain joins TRBV9 and TRBJ2-1; TRBD2 matches 10 bases. V shed 2 bases, J shed 15 bases, and the junction held 11 bases outside the gene matches. The CDR3 runs to 14 residues. Germline CDR1 reads SGDLS; CDR2 reads YYNGEE. This CDR3 reads CASSVYSQRGGLFF. The CDR3 DNA reads as TGTGCCAGCAGCGTTTATAGCCAGCGGGGGGGGTTGTTCTTC.

The chain links TRBV30 to TRBJ1-1; 7 bases fit TRBD1. J was trimmed by 6 bases and V by 4 bases; bases with no gene match: 5. CDR1 is GTSNPN and CDR2 is SVGIG in the germline V gene (reference sequence). The CDR3 contains 12 residues. The DNA of the CDR3 is TGTGCCTGGAACAGGGGAGCTTCTGAAGCTTTCTTT. It yields the protein CAWNRGASEAFF.

The chain recombines TRBV2 with TRBJ2-1, with 11 bases aligning to TRBD1. The germline gives CDR1 SNHLY, CDR2 FYNNEI. The CDR3 has 15 residues. After removal of 6 bases from V and 2 bases from J, the junction contained 3 bases not matched to a gene. CDR3 nucleotides: TGTGCCAGCAGCGGACAGGGGGCGACCTACAATGAGCAGTTCTTC. The encoded protein is CASSGQGATYNEQFF.

This chain joins TRBV18 and TRBJ1-1; no clear D gene. This CDR3 is 12 amino acids long. Trimming left V 1 base short and J 6 bases short, with 6 bases between. Per the germline V gene, CDR1 is KGHSH and CDR2 is LQKENI. The CDR3 DNA follows: TGTGCCAGCTCACCACGCCAGGCTGAAGCTTTCTTT. Translated, it gives CASSPRQAEAFF.

This chain connects TRBV20-1 to TRBJ2-1; 8 bases are a match to TRBD2. The CDR3 consists of 20 residues. Germline V gives CDR1 DFQATT, CDR2 SNEGSKA (reference sequence). J gave up 1 base and V 3 bases, and 20 bases lay outside the gene matches. The CDR3 here is CSASGALGVRLAGSYNEQFF. The CDR3, as DNA: TGCAGTGCTAGTGGGGCTCTAGGGGTTCGGCTAGCGGGTTCCTACAATGAGCAGTTCTTC.

CDR3 nucleotides: TGTGCCAGCAGTGAGTACGGAGTCTACGAGCAGTACTTC. It translates to CASSEYGVYEQYF. The rearrangement joins TRBV6-1 to TRBJ2-7, with D unresolved. Trimming removed 3 bases from V and 3 bases from J, with 9 bases in between. The CDR3 consists of 13 residues. Per the germline V gene, CDR1 is MNHNS and CDR2 is SASEGT.

The gene calls are TRBV7-9 and TRBJ2-7, with 7 bases identical to TRBD2. With V trimmed by 2 bases and J by 0 bases, 7 bases remained unmatched. Looked up from germline, CDR1 is SEHNR and CDR2 is FQNEAQ (reference sequence). This CDR3 is built from 16 residues. The CDR3 spells CASSLPSGVNSYEQYF. For the CDR3, the DNA is TGTGCCAGCAGCTTACCTAGCGGAGTTAACTCCTACGAGCAGTACTTC.

The genes are TRBV19 and TRBJ1-1, with a possible D match to TRBD1 (6 bases). The germline gives CDR1 LNHDA, CDR2 SQIVND (reference sequence). This CDR3 has 14 amino acids. Trimming removed 10 bases at V and 1 base at J, with 16 bases between. Here the CDR3 DNA reads TGTGCCACCAAGAGGGGGACGGAGAACACTGAAGCTTTCTTT. It encodes CATKRGTENTEAFF.

The V and J genes are TRBV6-5 and TRBJ2-7; TRBD1 agrees at 9 bases. The CDR3 is 15 amino acids. Germline lookup yields CDR1 MNHEY and CDR2 SVGAGI. With 6 bases clipped from V and 4 bases from J, the junction kept 10 bases outside the gene matches. The CDR3 spells CASRARDRVSYEQYF. CDR3 nucleotides: TGTGCCAGCAGGGCCCGGGACAGGGTCTCATACGAGCAGTACTTC.

The chain is built from TRBV27 and TRBJ1-6; weak D call: TRBD1 (5 bases). The CDR3 is 15 residues long. CDR1 is MNHEY, CDR2 SMNVEV, per germline (reference sequence). With 5 bases removed from V and 7 bases from J, the gap between germline ends came to 15 bases. CDR3 residues: CASSPYDSLNSPLHF. DNA of the CDR3: TGTGCCAGCAGTCCATACGACAGCCTAAATTCACCCCTCCACTTT.

V is TRBV10-3 and J is TRBJ2-1; 7 nucleotides align to TRBD1. This CDR3 is 14 amino acids long. V lost 4 bases and J lost 3; bases outside the gene matches: 3. CDR1 is ENHRY, CDR2 SYGVKD, per germline. This CDR3 reads CAISGGQNYNEQFF. The CDR3 region has the DNA TGTGCCATCAGTGGGGGACAGAACTACAATGAGCAGTTCTTC.

V is TRBV27 and J is TRBJ1-1; 7 nucleotides align to TRBD1. Germline lookup yields CDR1 MNHEY and CDR2 SMNVEV (reference sequence). V lost 8 bases and J lost 0; bases outside the gene matches: 9. The length of the CDR3 is 15 residues. CDR3 nucleotides: TGTGCCAGCTCCAAGGCCGGGACAGTGAACACTGAAGCTTTCTTT. This encodes CASSKAGTVNTEAFF.

This rearrangement joins TRBV5-5 to TRBJ2-5; the match to TRBD2 covers 9 bases. Germline lookup yields CDR1 SGHKS and CDR2 YYEKEE (reference sequence). V was clipped by 0 bases and J by 4 bases; unmatched bases: 4. The CDR3 has 15 amino acids. The CDR3 loop is CASSLGRGGPETQYF. CDR3 nucleotides: TGTGCCAGCAGCTTGGGGCGGGGGGGCCCAGAGACCCAGTACTTC.

The chain links TRBV11-1 to TRBJ2-2; D is undetermined. Germline V gene sequence: CDR1 SGHAT, CDR2 FQDESV (reference sequence). The CDR3 loop spans 11 amino acids. Between the trimmed V and J ends, which lost 6 bases and 10 bases, there was a span of 9 bases. The CDR3 loop is CASRSYAELFF. CDR3 coding DNA: TGTGCCAGCAGAAGCTACGCGGAGCTGTTTTTT.

In its sample, this clone was seen a few times. This chain connects TRBV15 to TRBJ2-7; weak D call: TRBD1 (6 bases). The V end lost 6 bases, the J end lost 6 bases, and 15 bases lay between the germline ends. The germline V gene encodes CDR1 LNHNV and CDR2 YYDKDF (reference sequence). The CDR3 is 13 residues long. The CDR3 DNA sequence: TGTGCCACCAGGGAACAGGGAAGTGCCGAGCAGTACTTC. It specifies CATREQGSAEQYF. Drawing the rest from reference TRBV15 and TRBJ2-7, the complete variable domain is DAMVIQNPRYQVTQFGKPVTLSCSQTLNHNVMYWYQQKSSQAPKLLFHYYDKDFNNEADTPDNFQSRRPNTSFCFLDIRSPGLGDTAMYLCATREQGSAEQYFGPGTRLTVT.

The chain links TRBV2 to TRBJ1-4, with TRBD1 identical over 7 bases. Per the germline V gene, CDR1 is SNHLY and CDR2 is FYNNEI. CDR3 length: 15 amino acids. With 4 bases clipped from V and 5 bases from J, the junction kept 7 bases outside the gene matches. CDR3: CASSATGVGNEKLFF. The CDR3 nucleotides are TGTGCCAGCAGTGCTACAGGGGTTGGGAATGAAAAACTGTTTTTT.

This clone was detected a few times. The V call is TRBV7-8, the J call TRBJ1-1; TRBD1 is a possible D gene (5 bases). V was shortened by 3 bases and J by 2 bases, with 16 bases between the two germline ends. CDR3 length: 16 amino acids. CDR1 and CDR2 from the germline V gene are SGHVS and FQNEAQ. CDR3 in amino acids: CASSLYVGGENTEAFF. The DNA for the CDR3 is TGTGCCAGCAGCTTGTACGTCGGAGGGGAAAACACTGAAGCTTTCTTT.

The chain links TRBV10-3 to TRBJ2-7; tentative D call: TRBD2 (5 bases). V was trimmed by 10 bases and J by 2 bases, leaving 15 bases between them. The germline gives CDR1 ENHRY, CDR2 SYGVKD. The CDR3 spans 13 residues. In DNA, the CDR3 is TGTGCCAGCGGGCAGACGGTGACCTACGAGCAGTACTTC. Its protein product is CASGQTVTYEQYF.

The chain uses TRBV19 and TRBJ2-2, with 7 bases lining up with TRBD1. Looked up from germline, CDR1 is LNHDA and CDR2 is SQIVND (reference sequence). The junction had 7 bases not matched to a gene; V was cut back by 1 base and J by 5 bases. This CDR3 spans 16 amino acids. CDR3 protein: CASSIAPGQWTGELFF. As DNA, the CDR3 is TGTGCCAGTAGTATAGCCCCGGGACAGTGGACCGGGGAGCTGTTTTTT.

V gene TRBV7-2 combines with J gene TRBJ1-5; D is uncertain. This CDR3 region has 13 residues. CDR1 is SGHTA, CDR2 FQGNSA, per germline. V gave up 5 bases and J gave up 4 bases, with 9 bases separating them. The chain's CDR3 is CASSQQSNQPQHF. CDR3 DNA: TGTGCCAGCAGCCAACAGAGTAATCAGCCCCAGCATTTT.

CDR3 sequence reads: CASSDTSARPQHF. Here the CDR3 DNA reads TGTGCCAGCAGTGATACATCAGCGCGGCCCCAGCATTTT. The chain uses TRBV6-1 and TRBJ1-5; D is uncertain. The CDR3 consists of 13 residues. The V gene lost 3 bases and the J gene lost 9 bases, with 12 bases spanning the gap. Germline V gene sequence: CDR1 MNHNS, CDR2 SASEGT.